Listed below are T cell receptor beta chains from one sample, sequenced in a study of cytomegalovirus exposure and HLA in healthy donors. Measured with immunoSEQ multiplex PCR; TCRdb has only the in-frame clones, and not every one. The profile covers under 200,000 clones, with nearly 80% appearing a single time and about 9.6% taken by the ten largest. The specimen sequenced was PBMCs. The receptors were gathered from a man aged 18 to 29 in good health and CMV-seropositive. Each CDR3 is given with its conserved first and last residue. D genes are given only for firm matches. A row's size may be missing; if present it is once, few, many or a size class.

d_gene	v_gene	j_gene	abundance	CDR3aa	CDR3nt
TRBD1	TRBV4-2	TRBJ1-2	NA	CASSSDRVNYGYTF	TGTGCCAGCAGCTCCGACAGGGTGAACTATGGCTACACCTTC
TRBD1	TRBV9	TRBJ2-2	NA	CASSVRDRGLTGELFF	TGTGCCAGCAGCGTCCGGGACAGGGGGTTGACCGGGGAGCTGTTTTTT
TRBD1	TRBV7-2	TRBJ1-1	NA	CASSLISGTGTEAFF	TGTGCCAGCAGCTTGATAAGCGGGACAGGCACTGAAGCTTTCTTT
NA	TRBV7-9	TRBJ2-2	NA	CASSLLWAAGELFF	TGTGCCAGCAGCTTACTATGGGCCGCCGGGGAGCTGTTTTTT
NA	TRBV29-1	TRBJ2-7	few	CSALVGTRFGQYF	TGCAGCGCCCTGGTGGGTACGAGGTTTGGGCAGTACTTC
TRBD1	TRBV4-3	TRBJ1-2	NA	CASSPGTGGLANYGYTF	TGCGCCAGCAGCCCTGGGACAGGGGGCTTGGCTAACTATGGCTACACCTTC
NA	TRBV9	TRBJ1-3	NA	CASSVEPGDRGNTIYF	TGTGCCAGCAGCGTAGAGCCAGGAGACAGAGGAAACACCATATATTTT
TRBD1	TRBV19	TRBJ1-2	NA	CASSMARDRVGYTF	TGTGCCAGTAGTATGGCCCGAGACAGGGTTGGCTACACCTTC
TRBD2	TRBV5-1	TRBJ2-1	NA	CASSLVRNSGVSYNEQFF	TGCGCCAGCAGCTTGGTTCGGAATAGCGGGGTTAGCTACAATGAGCAGTTCTTC
TRBD1	TRBV2	TRBJ2-5	few	CASSDRTGQETQYF	TGTGCCAGCAGTGATCGGACAGGGCAAGAGACCCAGTACTTC
TRBD1	TRBV2	TRBJ1-1	NA	CASSGRQGNEAFF	TGTGCCAGCAGTGGGAGACAGGGGAATGAAGCTTTCTTT
TRBD2	TRBV6-6	TRBJ2-7	NA	CASSRTSSYEQYF	TGTGCCAGCAGCCGGACTAGCTCCTACGAGCAGTACTTC
TRBD1	TRBV18	TRBJ1-2	NA	CASSPGTGTTVDSNYGYTF	TGTGCCAGCTCACCAGGGACAGGTACGACGGTCGACTCAAACTATGGCTACACCTTC
NA	TRBV29-1	TRBJ1-1	NA	CSVVQGRGEAFF	TGCAGCGTTGTACAGGGCAGGGGTGAAGCTTTCTTT
NA	TRBV30	TRBJ2-7	NA	CAWSGSGSEQYF	TGTGCCTGGAGCGGGTCAGGGTCCGAGCAGTACTTC
TRBD1	TRBV5-4	TRBJ2-7	NA	CASSLVTMGTGSYEQYF	TGTGCCAGCAGCTTGGTTACTATGGGGACAGGATCCTACGAGCAGTACTTC
NA	TRBV6-5	TRBJ2-5	once	CASRTTRYQETQYF	TGTGCCAGCAGGACGACAAGGTACCAAGAGACCCAGTACTTC
NA	TRBV7-2	TRBJ1-1	NA	CASSVRGPMNTEAFF	TGTGCCAGCAGCGTCCGGGGTCCCATGAACACTGAAGCTTTCTTT
NA	TRBV5-6	TRBJ1-1	NA	CASSAGRENTEAFF	TGTGCCAGCAGCGCGGGGAGGGAAAACACTGAAGCTTTCTTT
TRBD1	TRBV2	TRBJ2-7	NA	CASSGGQAYYEQYF	TGTGCCAGCAGCGGGGGACAGGCCTACTACGAGCAGTACTTC
NA	TRBV18	TRBJ2-1	NA	CASSPPPFPREQFF	TGTGCCAGCTCACCACCGCCCTTTCCACGGGAGCAGTTCTTC
NA	TRBV19	TRBJ1-2	NA	CASSIATARGYTF	TGTGCCAGTAGTATAGCGACAGCCCGTGGCTACACCTTC
TRBD1	TRBV10-3	TRBJ1-3	NA	CAISESQGAGGNTIYF	TGTGCCATCAGTGAGTCCCAGGGGGCAGGAGGAAACACCATATATTTT
NA	TRBV2	TRBJ1-6	NA	CASGGTENSPLHF	TGTGCCAGTGGAGGGACGGAGAATTCACCCCTCCACTTT